These T cell receptor beta chains were read from a single sample in a study of Graves' ophthalmopathy and Graves' hyperthyroidism. One entry per CDR3 protein, called by TCRdb with MiXCR from the multiplex PCR reads. Among about 400,000 distinct CDR3 sequences listed, around 18% were seen once. Material for sequencing was peripheral blood. The source of these receptors is a woman between 18 and 29 years old with Graves' ophthalmopathy. CDR3s include the opening cysteine and the closing phenylalanine or tryptophan. A D gene is named only where the DNA matches it firmly. Clone size, where shown, is once, few, many, or a class for clones that have expanded.

>TRBJ1-1|.|13|TRBV29-1|many
TGCAGCGTGGAGGGACACCGAGGTACTGAAGCTTTCTTT
CSVEGHRGTEAFF
>TRBJ2-2|.|20|TRBV28|.
.
CASSSTHEQYFGPDTGELFF
>TRBJ1-1|.|15|TRBV27|many
TGTGCCAGCAGTTTCGGACCCCACCCGAACACTGAAGCTTTCTTT
CASSFGPHPNTEAFF
>TRBJ2-1|TRBD2|13|TRBV2|.
TGTGCCAGCAGTGATTCCGGTAGCGGGGGGCAGTTCTTC
CASSDSGSGGQFF
>TRBJ1-1|TRBD1|16|TRBV28|many
TGTGCCAGCAGTCTCCTCCTTGGACAGGGGGCCAATGAAGCTTTCTTT
CASSLLLGQGANEAFF
>TRBJ1-1|.|13|TRBV28|few
TGTGCCAGCATGTCCGGTTGGAACACTGAAGCTTTCTTT
CASMSGWNTEAFF
>TRBJ1-1|.|15|TRBV28|once
TGTGCCAGCAGTTTACGGGGGGCGACGGACACTGAAGCTTTCTTT
CASSLRGATDTEAFF
>TRBJ2-7|.|14|TRBV18|many
TGTGCCAGCTCACGGGACGTAACCTTCTACGAGCAGTACTTC
CASSRDVTFYEQYF
>TRBJ2-7|.|11|TRBV15|many
TGTGCCACCAGGACAGTATACGAGCAGTACTTC
CATRTVYEQYF
>TRBJ1-1|.|14|TRBV4-2|many
TGTGCCAGCAGCCAAGATTTGGGTCGGCTGCACGCTTTCTTT
CASSQDLGRLHAFF
>TRBJ2-5|TRBD1|14|TRBV6-2/TRBV6-3|few
TGTGCCAGCAGCGGGACAGGGGGTCGCGAGACCCAGTACTTC
CASSGTGGRETQYF
>TRBJ2-2|.|14|TRBV7-3|many
TGTGCCAGCAGCTTAACGGGGGTTGTCGGGGAGCTGTTTTTT
CASSLTGVVGELFF
>TRBJ1-5|.|15|TRBV6-5|many
TGTGCCAGCAGTTACGGCAGGGGACGTAATCAGCCCCAGCATTTT
CASSYGRGRNQPQHF
>TRBJ2-5|TRBD1|15|TRBV28|many
TGTGCCAGCACTCGCCGGACAGGGGCCCCAGAGACCCAGTACTTC
CASTRRTGAPETQYF
>TRBJ2-7|TRBD2|16|TRBV7-2|.
TGTGCCAGCAGCTTAGCGGTGTCGGGAGGGGGATACGAGCAGTACTTC
CASSLAVSGGGYEQYF
>TRBJ2-2|.|14|TRBV30|many
TGTGCCTGGAGGTTGCTGGCGAACACCGGGGAGCTGTTTTTT
CAWRLLANTGELFF
>TRBJ2-2|.|16|TRBV6-5|many
TGTGCCAGCAGTTACTACTCGGGCCTCTTGGGCGGGGAGCTGTTTTTT
CASSYYSGLLGGELFF
>TRBJ2-2|.|15|TRBV19|many
TGTGCCAGTACCAAGCAGGGTCTGGAGGCCGGGGAGCTGTTTTTT
CASTKQGLEAGELFF
>TRBJ2-5|.|15|TRBV10-3|many
TGTGCCTCCCCAGGGCCTCGGTCAGGGCAAGAGACCCAGTACTTC
CASPGPRSGQETQYF
>TRBJ1-1|TRBD1|12|TRBV6-2/TRBV6-3|many
TGTGTCAGCAGTCTGACAGGGGGCGAAGCTTTCTTT
CVSSLTGGEAFF
>TRBJ2-1|TRBD1|17|TRBV30|many
TGTGCCTGGAGTGTACGGGGGGGACAGGGGGTCTACAATGAGCAGTTCTTC
CAWSVRGGQGVYNEQFF
>TRBJ2-2|TRBD1|16|TRBV19|many
TGTGCCAGTAGTACCGGGACAGGGGCGAACACCGGGGAGCTGTTTTTT
CASSTGTGANTGELFF
>TRBJ1-2|.|11|TRBV7-2|many
TGTGCCAGCAGCCAGCAGACTGGCTACACCTTC
CASSQQTGYTF
>TRBJ2-7|TRBD2|12|TRBV12-3/TRBV12-4|.
TGTGCCAGCAGTTTAGATCGCGGGGGGATTAGCTTC
CASSLDRGGISF
>TRBJ2-5|.|15|TRBV27|many
TGTGCCAGCAGTAGTAGACTAGAGTTTCGGGAGACCCAGTACTTC
CASSSRLEFRETQYF
>TRBJ2-5|.|16|TRBV24-1|many
TGTGCCACCAGTGATTCTCAAAAGGGGGTATGGGAGACCCAGTACTTC
CATSDSQKGVWETQYF
>TRBJ1-2|TRBD1|16|TRBV6-2/TRBV6-3|many
TGTGCCAGCAGTTACCCAAGACAGGGGGCGGTCTATGGCTACACCTTC
CASSYPRQGAVYGYTF
>TRBJ2-7|TRBD2|16|TRBV28|many
TGTGCCATTACTAGCGGGAGTTTTGCATTCCCCTACGAGCAGTACTTC
CAITSGSFAFPYEQYF
>TRBJ1-2|.|12|TRBV30|many
TGTGCCTGCTTGACGGACAACTATGGCTACACCTTC
CACLTDNYGYTF
>TRBJ2-7|.|14|TRBV12-3/TRBV12-4|.
TGTGCCAGCAGTTTATCCTATCCTCCAAACAAGCAGTACTTC
CASSLSYPPNKQYF
>TRBJ2-7|.|17|TRBV28|.
TGTGCCAGCAGTACAAGGTTCGTTGGCGGCGGAGCCTACGAGCAGTACTTC
CASSTRFVGGGAYEQYF